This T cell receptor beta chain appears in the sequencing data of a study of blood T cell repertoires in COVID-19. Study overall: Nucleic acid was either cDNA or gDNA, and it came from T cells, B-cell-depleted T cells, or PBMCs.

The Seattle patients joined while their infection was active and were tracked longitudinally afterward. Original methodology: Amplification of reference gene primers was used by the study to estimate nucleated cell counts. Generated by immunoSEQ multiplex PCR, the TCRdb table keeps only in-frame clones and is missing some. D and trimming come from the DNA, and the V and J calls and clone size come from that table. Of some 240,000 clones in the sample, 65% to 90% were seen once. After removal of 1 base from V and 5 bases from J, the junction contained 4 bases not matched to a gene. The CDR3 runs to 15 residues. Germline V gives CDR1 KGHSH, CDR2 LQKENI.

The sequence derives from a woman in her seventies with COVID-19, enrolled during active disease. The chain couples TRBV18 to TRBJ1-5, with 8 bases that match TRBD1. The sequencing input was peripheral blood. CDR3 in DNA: TGTGCCAGCTCACCACAACAGGGGGGAGATCAGCCCCAGCATTTT. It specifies CASSPQQGGDQPQHF.